This T cell receptor (beta chain) was profiled in a study of CD8+ T cells in alopecia areata. The CDR3 consists of 13 residues. Germline V lookup: CDR1 SQVTM, CDR2 ANQGSEA. V was shortened by 6 bases and J by 3 bases, with 12 bases between the two germline ends. Alopecia areata patients provided lesional scalp punch biopsies and peripheral blood. The sorting of PBMCs gave CD4+ and CD8+ T cells. Sequencing templates came from extracted RNA that was reverse transcribed into cDNA. Clones were sequenced by immunoSEQ multiplex PCR, and TCRdb holds only the in-frame ones, with some missing. The sample lists approximately 140,000 clones, around 47% occurring once.

The clonotype was recovered from a human donor with alopecia areata. The sample consisted of CD4+ T cells sorted from blood. This rearrangement joins TRBV29-1 to TRBJ2-1; D call uncertain. CDR3 in amino acids: CSVTGRFYNEQFF. CDR3 sequence (DNA): TGCAGCGTCACCGGGCGATTCTACAATGAGCAGTTCTTC.